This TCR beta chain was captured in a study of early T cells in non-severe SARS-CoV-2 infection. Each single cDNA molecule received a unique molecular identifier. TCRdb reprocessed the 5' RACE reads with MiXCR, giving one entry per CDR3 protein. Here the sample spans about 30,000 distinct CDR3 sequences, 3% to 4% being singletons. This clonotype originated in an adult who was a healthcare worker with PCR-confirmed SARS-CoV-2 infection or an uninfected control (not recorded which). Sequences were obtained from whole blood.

CDR3 nucleotide sequence: TGTGCCAGCAGTTACTCGCTACTTCAGGGCGGATACTATGGCTACACCTTC. It translates to CASSYSLLQGGYYGYTF. J is TRBJ1-2 and V is TRBV6-6, with TRBD1 as a possible D gene (5 bases). This CDR3 is built from 17 residues. Germline V gene lookup returns CDR1 MNHNY and CDR2 SVGAGI (reference sequence). Trimming removed 0 bases from V and 3 bases from J, with 17 bases in between.